This TCR beta chain was recovered during a study of blood T cell repertoires in COVID-19. Across the whole study: The origin of the acute and convalescent COVID-19 samples was the United States, Italy and Spain. The analysed material was cDNA or gDNA that came from T cells, B-cell-depleted T cells, or PBMCs.

As originally analysed: Counts of nucleated cells, estimated from reference gene primer amplification, were obtained. Profiling relied on immunoSEQ multiplex PCR, and the TCRdb table lists in-frame clones only, not all of them. V and J calls and clone size are those listed in that table; D and trimming were worked out from the DNA. The sample records about 120,000 clones, around 89% being singletons. Germline assignment: CDR1 MNHNY and CDR2 SVGAGI (reference sequence). Trimming cost V 0 bases and J 7 bases, with 10 bases left between them. The CDR3 is made up of 14 amino acids. The chain employs TRBV6-6 and TRBJ1-3; D possibly corresponds to TRBD1 (5 bases). This TCR was recovered from a human donor with acute or convalescent COVID-19. The donor label of this sample is uncertain. Sequenced sample: peripheral blood. The CDR3 DNA reads as TGTGCCAGCAGTTACTCGACGCGGGGCAACACCATATATTTT. As protein: CASSYSTRGNTIYF.